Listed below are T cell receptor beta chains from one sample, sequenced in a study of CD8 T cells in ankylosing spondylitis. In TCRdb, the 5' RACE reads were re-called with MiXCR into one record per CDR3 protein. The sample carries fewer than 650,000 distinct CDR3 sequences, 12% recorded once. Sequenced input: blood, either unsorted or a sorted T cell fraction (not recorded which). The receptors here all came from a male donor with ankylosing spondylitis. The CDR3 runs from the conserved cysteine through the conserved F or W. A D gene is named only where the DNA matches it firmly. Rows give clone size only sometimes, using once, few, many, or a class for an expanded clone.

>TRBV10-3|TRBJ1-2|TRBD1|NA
TGTGCCATCAGTCAGGACAGGGACTATGGCTACACCTTC
CAISQDRDYGYTF
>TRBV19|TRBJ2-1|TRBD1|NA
TGTGCCAGTAGTCACCCACCGAGGACAGGAAATGAGCAGTTCTTC
CASSHPPRTGNEQFF
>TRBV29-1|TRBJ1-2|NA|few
TGCAGCGTTGAGAGGGGTGCGAACTATGGCTACACCTTC
CSVERGANYGYTF
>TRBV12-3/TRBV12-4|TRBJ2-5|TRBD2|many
TGTGCCAGCAGTGTTGGGTGGGGGGGCCAAGAGACCCAGTACTTC
CASSVGWGGQETQYF
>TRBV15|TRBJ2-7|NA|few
TGTGCCACCAGCAGAGCGAACACTGGCGGAGGGGTCTCCTACGAGCAGTACTTC
CATSRANTGGGVSYEQYF
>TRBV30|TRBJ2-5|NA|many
TGTGCCTGGACCCGAGGGGAGACCCAGTACTTC
CAWTRGETQYF
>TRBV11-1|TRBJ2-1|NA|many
TGTGCCAGCAGCTTAGAGATCTCCTACAATGAGCAGTTCTTC
CASSLEISYNEQFF
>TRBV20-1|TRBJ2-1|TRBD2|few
TGCAGTGCTAGTTTTGGGACTAGCGGGAGTTCCCCCTACAATGAGCAGTTCTTC
CSASFGTSGSSPYNEQFF
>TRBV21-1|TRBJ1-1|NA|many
TGTGCCAGCAGTCGGAGGAACACTGAAGCTTTCTTT
CASSRRNTEAFF
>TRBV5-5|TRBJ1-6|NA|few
TGTGCCAGCAGCTTGAACTGGAATTCACCCCTCCACTTT
CASSLNWNSPLHF
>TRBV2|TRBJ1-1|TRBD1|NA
TGTGCCAGCAGGATGGACAGGCTGGGACCTGAAGCTTTCTTT
CASRMDRLGPEAFF
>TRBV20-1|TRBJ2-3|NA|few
TGCAGTGATTCCACGCTGTATTTT
CSDSTLYF
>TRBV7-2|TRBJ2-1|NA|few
TGTGCCAGCAGCCCACAGCAGAATGAATACAATGAGCAGTTCTTC
CASSPQQNEYNEQFF
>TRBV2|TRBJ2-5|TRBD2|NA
TGTGCCAGCAGCTCCGGACTAGCGGGACTAGAGACCCAGTACTTC
CASSSGLAGLETQYF
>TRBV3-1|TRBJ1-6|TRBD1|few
TGTGCCAGCAGCCAAGGACAGGGGGTATTTTCACCCCTCCACTTT
CASSQGQGVFSPLHF
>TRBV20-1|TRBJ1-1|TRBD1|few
TGCAGTGCTACCAGGGGGCCCCGTGAAGCTTTCTTT
CSATRGPREAFF
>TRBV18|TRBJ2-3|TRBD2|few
TGTGCCAGCTCATCCAAATCGGTAGCGGGATCCCTCACAGATACGCAGTATTTT
CASSSKSVAGSLTDTQYF
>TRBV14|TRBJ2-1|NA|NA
TGTGCCAGCAGCCAAGATGGGTCCAAGTCCTACAATGAGCAGTTCTTC
CASSQDGSKSYNEQFF
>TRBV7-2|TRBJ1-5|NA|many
TGTGCCAGCAGCCCCTGGCTGGACTCCAATCAGCCCCAGCATTTT
CASSPWLDSNQPQHF
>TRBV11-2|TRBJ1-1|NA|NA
TGTGCCAGCAGCTTAGTGGGGGCGGGAGCTTTCTTT
CASSLVGAGAFF
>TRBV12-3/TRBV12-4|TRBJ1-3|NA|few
TGTGCCAGCAGTTTAAGAGGGGCGCAGGGAAACACCATATATTTT
CASSLRGAQGNTIYF
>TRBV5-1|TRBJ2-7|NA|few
TGCGCCAGCAGCTTGTATGGGGCAGGAGAATACTACGAGCAGTACTTC
CASSLYGAGEYYEQYF
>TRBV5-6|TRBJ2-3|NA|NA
TGTGCCAGCAGCTTGACAGCGGGTGGAAATACGCAGTATTTT
CASSLTAGGNTQYF
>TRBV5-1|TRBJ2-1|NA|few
TGCGCCAGCACTATGGACCCAGTTACGGGTAATGAGCAGTTCTTC
CASTMDPVTGNEQFF
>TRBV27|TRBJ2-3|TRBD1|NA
TGTGCCAGCAGTTCCCTTGGGACAGCAGATACGCAGTATTTT
CASSSLGTADTQYF
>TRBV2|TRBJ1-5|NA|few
TGTGCCAGCAGTGAAGGCGGGAATAGCAATCAGCCCCAGCATTTT
CASSEGGNSNQPQHF
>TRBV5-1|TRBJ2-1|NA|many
TGCGCCAGCAGCGCCGGGACCACCTCATACAATGAGCAGTTCTTC
CASSAGTTSYNEQFF
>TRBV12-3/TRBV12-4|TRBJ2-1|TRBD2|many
TGTGCCAGCAGTTCTATGGGAGGGCTCAATGAGCAGTTCTTC
CASSSMGGLNEQFF
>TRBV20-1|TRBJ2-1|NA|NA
TGCAGTGCCATAGCCTCGGGCTCCTACAATGAGCAGTTCTTC
CSAIASGSYNEQFF
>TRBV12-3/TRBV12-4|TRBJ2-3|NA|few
TGTGCCAGCAGTAGGGACTCCCGAACGCAGTATTTT
CASSRDSRTQYF
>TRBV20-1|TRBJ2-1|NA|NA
TGCAGCGGGGCCGGGACGGGCTCCTACAATGAGCAGTTCTTC
CSGAGTGSYNEQFF
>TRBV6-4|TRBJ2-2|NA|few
TGTGCCAGCAGTGTAGAGCGGGCCCCCACCGGGGAGCTGTTTTTT
CASSVERAPTGELFF
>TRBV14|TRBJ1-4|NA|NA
TGTGCCAGCAGCCAACGACTTCCAACTAATGAAAAACTGTTTTTT
CASSQRLPTNEKLFF
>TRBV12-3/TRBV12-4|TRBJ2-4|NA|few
TGTGCCAGCAGTTTGGAACCGCCGAAGTACATTCAGTACTTC
CASSLEPPKYIQYF